The 7 T cell receptor beta chains below all came from one sample that was sequenced in a study of control samples from healthy donors and cancer patients. The method was immunoSEQ multiplex PCR; TCRdb's version includes in-frame clones alone and lacks a portion of them. The table shows about 150,000 clones, with about 91% occurring only once. Sequenced input: blood. The receptors originated from a man aged 18 to 30 in good health.

On this clone: This sample includes further DNA sequences coding for the same CDR3. The chain employs TRBV9 and TRBJ2-7; TRBD1 aligns across 10 bases. The CDR3 totals 14 residues. Germline CDR1 is SGDLS and CDR2 is YYNGEE. V was pared by 2 bases and J by 2 bases, with 1 base of the junction left unmatched. The CDR3 reads CASSVGTGAYEQYF. The CDR3 region has the DNA TGTGCCAGCAGCGTCGGGACAGGGGCCTACGAGCAGTACTTC.

The V call is TRBV5-1, the J call TRBJ2-2; D is ambiguous. The CDR3 is 13 residues long. V lost 4 bases, J lost 2 bases, and 6 bases lay in between. CDR1 SGHRS and CDR2 YFSETQ come from the germline V gene. The CDR3 DNA is TGCGCCAGCAGCGCCACCAACACCGGGGAGCTGTTTTTT. Translation gives CASSATNTGELFF.

The rearrangement links TRBV4-3 to TRBJ2-2; 10 bases are shared with TRBD1. The CDR3 consists of 17 residues. CDR1 is LGHNA and CDR2 is YSLEER in the germline V gene. Trimming took 0 bases from V and 5 from J; bases not matched to a gene: 6. CDR3 DNA: TGCGCCAGCAGCCAAGATGAGCGGACAGGGGGAACCGGGGAGCTGTTTTTT. Protein product: CASSQDERTGGTGELFF.

V and J are TRBV4-2 and TRBJ2-2, with TRBD2 matching over 11 bases. Germline V gives CDR1 LGHNA, CDR2 YNFKEQ. V gave up 3 bases and J gave up 2 bases; unmatched junction bases: 11. The CDR3 extends over 19 amino acids. The CDR3 nucleotides read TGTGCCAGCAGCCAGGGACTTCTAGCGGGGGGCCAAAACACCGGGGAGCTGTTTTTT. It yields the protein CASSQGLLAGGQNTGELFF.

The chain is built from TRBV5-4 and TRBJ2-3; TRBD2 matches at 12 bases. From germline, CDR1 is SGHNT and CDR2 YYREEE (reference sequence). The V and J ends lost 7 bases and 6 bases, in that order; junction bases with no gene match: 6. This CDR3 is built from 14 residues. The CDR3 loop reads CASRTSGVLDTQYF. As DNA, the CDR3 is TGTGCCAGCCGGACTAGCGGGGTGTTGGATACGCAGTATTTT.

This chain uses TRBV6-5 with TRBJ1-2; no reliable D call. Trimming cost V 2 bases and J 0 bases, with 7 bases left between them. This CDR3 region has 14 residues. Germline V gene data show CDR1 as MNHEY and CDR2 as SVGAGI. The CDR3, as DNA: TGTGCCAGCAGTTACGGGCCCGCTAACTATGGCTACACCTTC. Translated: CASSYGPANYGYTF.

The rearrangement joins TRBV29-1 to TRBJ1-2; D is perhaps TRBD1 (5 bases). This CDR3 contains 11 residues. V lost 7 bases to trimming and J lost 5 bases, with 11 bases between them. Looked up from germline, CDR1 is SQVTM and CDR2 is ANQGSEA. The CDR3 sequence: CSAERGYGYTF. The CDR3 region has the DNA TGCAGCGCCGAGAGGGGTTATGGCTACACCTTC.